Here is one T cell receptor beta chain with its context. The study extracted blood RNA from unsorted whole blood and also extracted germline DNA. The investigators made TCR beta cDNA from roughly 460 ng total RNA, using a constant-region primer. Three rounds of nested multiplex PCR with slightly modified ARM-PCR produced TCR beta libraries. TRBV1-TRBV30 forward primers paired with a C-beta reverse primer were used in the first two PCR rounds, which ran approximately 11 cycles each. TCRdb re-called the multiplex PCR reads with MiXCR, one entry per CDR3 protein. The table has hundreds of thousands of distinct CDR3 sequences, about 60% seen once. The sample is drawn from a study of tumor-infiltrating lymphocytes in primary liver carcinoma. Germline CDR1 and CDR2: LGHNT and FRNRAP. The CDR3 runs to 16 residues.

The sequencing input was peripheral blood. This TCR was sampled from a middle-aged man with primary liver carcinoma and hepatitis B virus infection. The rearrangement links TRBV12-5 to TRBJ2-2; 9 positions match TRBD2. CDR3 coding DNA: TGTTCCGCGGGGGATGTGGCGGGAGGGCGCATCGGGGAGCTGTTTTTT. Encoded protein: CSAGDVAGGRIGELFF.